A selection of T cell receptor beta chains follows, all from one sample in a study of cytomegalovirus exposure and HLA in healthy donors. Profiled with immunoSEQ multiplex PCR; TCRdb holds only in-frame clones, not every one. The repertoire holds about 200,000 clones, with around three quarters as singletons. Sequenced material: PBMCs. The origin of the receptors is a man aged 35 to 55 in good health and CMV-seronegative. The CDR3 runs from the conserved cysteine through the conserved F or W. D genes are given only for firm matches. Only part of the rows carry a size: once, few, many, or a class if the clone is expanded.

J gene	D gene	CDR3 length	clone size	V gene	CDR3 protein	CDR3 DNA
TRBJ1-1	NA	14	NA	TRBV27	CASSRTVYNTEAFF	TGTGCCAGCAGCAGGACAGTTTATAACACTGAAGCTTTCTTT
TRBJ2-7	NA	13	NA	TRBV7-9	CASSLAQGGEQYF	TGTGCCAGCAGCTTAGCGCAGGGTGGCGAGCAGTACTTC
TRBJ2-5	TRBD1	16	NA	TRBV15	CATSRDVRGRAETQYF	TGTGCCACCAGCAGAGACGTTAGGGGGCGCGCGGAGACCCAGTACTTC
TRBJ1-1	NA	13	once	TRBV2	CASTNREYTEAFF	TGTGCCAGCACCAACAGGGAATACACTGAAGCTTTCTTT
TRBJ1-2	NA	13	NA	TRBV7-2	CASSFGVLYGYTF	TGTGCCAGCAGCTTCGGGGTCCTCTATGGCTACACCTTC
TRBJ1-4	NA	11	NA	TRBV7-2	CASTAGGKLFF	TGTGCCAGCACCGCGGGAGGAAAACTGTTTTTT
TRBJ1-5	NA	14	NA	TRBV6-1	CASRRDNSNQPQHF	TGTGCCAGCAGACGGGACAACAGCAATCAGCCCCAGCATTTT
TRBJ2-7	NA	14	NA	TRBV10-3	CAARNREDTYEQYF	TGTGCCGCACGAAACAGGGAAGACACCTACGAGCAGTACTTC
TRBJ2-1	TRBD2	14	few	TRBV7-2	CASSSTREYYEQFF	TGTGCCAGCAGCAGCACGCGGGAGTACTATGAGCAGTTCTTC
TRBJ2-7	NA	15	NA	TRBV18	CASSPKQSLSYEQYF	TGTGCCAGCTCACCAAAACAGAGTTTATCCTACGAGCAGTACTTC
TRBJ1-2	TRBD1	16	NA	TRBV19	CASSIRGQPDFHGYTF	TGTGCCAGTAGTATTCGGGGACAGCCTGATTTCCATGGCTACACCTTC
TRBJ2-7	TRBD1	16	NA	TRBV7-9	CSSSPGQGSLSYEQYF	TGTTCCAGCAGCCCTGGACAGGGTTCGCTTTCCTACGAGCAGTACTTC
TRBJ1-5	TRBD1	14	few	TRBV6-5	CASGSQGVGQPQHF	TGTGCCAGCGGCTCACAGGGGGTAGGGCAGCCCCAGCATTTT
TRBJ1-1	NA	15	few	TRBV18	CASSPRAGQNTEAFF	TGTGCCAGCTCACCTAGGGCAGGGCAAAACACTGAAGCTTTCTTT
TRBJ2-7	NA	16	NA	TRBV7-6	CASSLLAGQVPYEQYF	TGTGCCAGCAGCTTACTCGCGGGGCAGGTGCCCTACGAGCAGTACTTC
TRBJ1-4	TRBD1	12	NA	TRBV29-1	CSVGTVGEKLFF	TGCAGCGTCGGGACAGTGGGGGAAAAACTGTTTTTT
TRBJ2-1	TRBD1	16	NA	TRBV4-3	CASSQGGTGAYNEQFF	TGCGCCAGCAGCCAAGGGGGGACAGGGGCCTACAATGAGCAGTTCTTC
TRBJ2-5	TRBD2	13	NA	TRBV7-3	CASSTQRGETQYF	TGTGCCAGCAGCACACAGCGGGGTGAGACCCAGTACTTC
TRBJ1-1	TRBD1	13	NA	TRBV14	CASSRELNRGAFF	TGTGCCAGCAGCCGCGAATTAAACAGGGGGGCTTTCTTT
TRBJ1-3	NA	18	NA	TRBV4-2	CASSQDPPSGLTGNTIYF	TGTGCCAGCAGCCAAGATCCACCGTCCGGACTAACTGGAAACACCATATATTTT
TRBJ1-2	NA	14	NA	TRBV2	CASSVTREGYGYTF	TGTGCCAGCAGTGTGACTAGAGAGGGCTATGGCTACACCTTC
TRBJ2-7	NA	13	NA	TRBV19	CASSPYEGTEQYF	TGTGCCAGTAGTCCCTACGAGGGAACCGAGCAGTACTTC
TRBJ1-1	TRBD1	14	NA	TRBV10-3	CATQDQGANTEAFF	TGTGCCACCCAAGACCAGGGGGCCAACACTGAAGCTTTCTTT
TRBJ1-1	TRBD1	10	NA	TRBV6-5	CASRDRGAFF	TGTGCCAGCAGGGACAGGGGGGCTTTCTTT
TRBJ1-2	NA	13	NA	TRBV4-1	CASSQEEGSGYTF	TGCGCCAGCAGCCAAGAAGAGGGAAGTGGCTACACCTTC
TRBJ1-6	NA	15	NA	TRBV4-1	CASSGGQWKNSPLHF	TGCGCCAGCAGTGGAGGCCAATGGAAGAATTCACCCCTCCACTTT
TRBJ2-3	TRBD2	15	NA	TRBV9	CASSLAGGSTDTQYF	TGTGCCAGCAGTTTAGCGGGGGGGAGCACAGATACGCAGTATTTT
TRBJ2-2	NA	14	large	TRBV11-3	CASSLRGRNGELFF	TGTGCCAGCAGCTTGCGAGGAAGGAACGGGGAGCTGTTTTTT
TRBJ2-1	NA	13	few	TRBV5-1	CASSLGWGDEQFF	TGCGCCAGCAGCTTGGGCTGGGGCGATGAGCAGTTCTTC
TRBJ2-5	TRBD2	17	NA	TRBV2	CASRKNLAGGNQETQYF	TGTGCCAGCAGGAAGAATTTAGCGGGAGGGAACCAAGAGACCCAGTACTTC
TRBJ2-3	TRBD1	13	NA	TRBV2	CATGQPGTDTQYF	TGTGCCACGGGACAGCCCGGCACAGATACGCAGTATTTT
TRBJ1-2	TRBD1	16	NA	TRBV5-1	CASSSQQLDRAHGYTF	TGCGCCAGCAGCTCCCAACAACTAGACAGGGCTCATGGCTACACCTTC
TRBJ1-1	NA	11	NA	TRBV19	CASSTPTEAFF	TGTGCCAGCTCTACCCCCACTGAAGCTTTCTTT
TRBJ2-7	NA	20	NA	TRBV5-1	CASSLVSGSGRTTRSYEQYF	TGCGCCAGCAGCTTGGTAAGTGGGAGCGGACGAACTACAAGGTCCTACGAGCAGTACTTC
TRBJ1-5	TRBD1	12	NA	TRBV11-2	CASSSGGQPQHF	TGTGCCAGCAGTTCAGGGGGTCAGCCCCAGCATTTT
TRBJ2-5	NA	13	NA	TRBV9	CASSVTSQETQYF	TGTGCCAGCAGCGTGACTAGTCAAGAGACCCAGTACTTC
TRBJ1-5	TRBD1	15	NA	TRBV28	CASRTPGTGNQPQHF	TGTGCCAGCAGGACGCCCGGGACAGGGAATCAGCCCCAGCATTTT
TRBJ2-7	TRBD2	13	NA	TRBV6-4	CASSETSEDEQYF	TGTGCCAGCAGTGAAACTAGCGAGGACGAGCAGTACTTC